The 8 T cell receptor beta chains in this list originate from one sample, sequenced in a study of T cell responses to AZD1222 COVID-19 vaccine. Using immunoSEQ multiplex PCR, the repertoire was profiled, and TCRdb retains in-frame clones only, with some absent. The table has under 200,000 clones, 94% seen once. The source material was peripheral blood, sampled on day 0 of AZD1222 vaccination. Receptors were obtained from an adult in good health.

This chain links TRBV7-9 with TRBJ1-1; D is unclear. The CDR3 length is 15 residues. Trimming stripped 5 bases from V and 1 base from J, with 14 bases between. Per the germline V gene, CDR1 is SEHNR and CDR2 is FQNEAQ (reference sequence). The CDR3 reads CASSARNLQNTEAFF. CDR3 DNA sequence: TGTGCCAGCAGCGCCCGGAACCTGCAGAACACTGAAGCTTTCTTT.

The chain links TRBV19 to TRBJ1-2; D ambiguous. Germline V lookup: CDR1 LNHDA, CDR2 SQIVND (reference sequence). There are 13 residues in the CDR3. Trimming removed 3 bases from V and 5 bases from J, with 10 bases in between. The DNA of the CDR3 is TGTGCCAGTAGTATGTCGGCAGTGTATGGCTACACCTTC. Amino acids: CASSMSAVYGYTF. Drawing the rest from reference TRBV19 and TRBJ1-2, the complete variable domain is DGGITQSPKYLFRKEGQNVTLSCEQNLNHDAMYWYRQDPGQGLRLIYYSQIVNDFQKGDIAEGYSVSREKKESFPLTVTSAQKNPTAFYLCASSMSAVYGYTFGSGTRLTVV.

The rearrangement links TRBV3-1 (or the pseudogene TRBV3-2) to TRBJ2-3; the D gene is possibly TRBD1 (6 bases). The ends were cut back, 3 bases at V and 3 bases at J, with 13 bases in the middle. Germline CDR1 is LGHDT and CDR2 is YNNKEL (reference sequence). The CDR3 loop spans 15 amino acids. This chain's CDR3 is CASSHRGPGTDTQYF. The CDR3 nucleotides are TGTGCCAGCAGCCACAGGGGACCTGGAACAGATACGCAGTATTTT.

The chain couples TRBV7-8 to TRBJ1-2; D ambiguous. CDR3 length: 12 residues. Germline CDR1 SGHVS, CDR2 FQNEAQ. Trimming took 2 bases from V and 7 from J, leaving 8 bases between them. The CDR3: CASSLSSFGYTF. The CDR3 bases are TGTGCCAGCAGCTTATCCTCCTTTGGCTACACCTTC.

This chain joins TRBV18 and TRBJ2-3, with 8 bases matching TRBD2. The CDR3 length is 16 residues. Per germline, CDR1 KGHSH and CDR2 LQKENI. The V gene end was trimmed by 5 bases and the J gene end by 2 bases; junction bases not matched to a gene: 9. The CDR3 reads CASSSKRETLTDTQYF. The CDR3 coding sequence is TGTGCCAGCTCATCCAAGCGGGAGACCCTCACAGATACGCAGTATTTT. Complete variable domain (other parts from reference TRBV18 and TRBJ2-3): NAGVMQNPRHLVRRRGQEARLRCSPMKGHSHVYWYRQLPEEGLKFMVYLQKENIIDESGMPKERFSAEFPKEGPSILRIQQVVRGDSAAYFCASSSKRETLTDTQYFGPGTRLTVL.

The chain links TRBV28 to TRBJ1-2; 8 nucleotides match TRBD1. The CDR3 runs 14 residues. Unmatched junction bases numbered 9, after V lost 5 bases and J lost 7 bases. From germline, CDR1 is MDHEN and CDR2 SYDVKM. The CDR3 protein is CASSPRDRIGGYTF. DNA of the CDR3: TGTGCCAGCAGTCCCCGGGACAGGATCGGTGGCTACACCTTC.

The rearrangement links TRBV10-2 to TRBJ2-2, with 13 bases fitting TRBD2. The CDR3 has 15 residues. The V gene end was trimmed by 7 bases and the J gene end by 5 bases; junction bases not matched to a gene: 4. CDR1 WSHSY and CDR2 SAAADI come from the germline V gene. The CDR3 loop reads CASKGLAGRTGELFF. In DNA form, the CDR3 reads TGCGCCAGCAAGGGACTAGCGGGAAGAACCGGGGAGCTGTTTTTT.

The rearrangement uses TRBV19 and TRBJ1-5, with D possibly matching TRBD1 (5 bases). V was cut by 3 bases and J by 4 bases, with 10 bases left in between. The CDR3 covers 14 residues. Germline V gene sequence: CDR1 LNHDA, CDR2 SQIVND (reference sequence). The DNA for the CDR3 is TGTGCCAGTAGTATGGGCAGGGAAAATCAGCCCCAGCATTTT. Protein: CASSMGRENQPQHF.